The clone carrying this T cell receptor (beta chain) was detected only once. The antigen is undetermined. TCRdb called the 5' RACE reads again in MiXCR, with one record for every CDR3 protein. This table has a few hundred thousand distinct CDR3 sequences, approximately 16% appearing once. The CDR3 runs 13 residues. V lost 3 bases and J lost 1, with 6 bases in between. In germline, CDR1 is LNHNV, CDR2 YYDKDF (reference sequence). This sample is drawn from a study of T-cell memory formation after mild COVID-19. Study-level findings and limits: The authors did not confirm SARS-CoV-2 specificity of second-wave clones peaking day 37.

The V and J genes are TRBV15 and TRBJ1-1; D gene ambiguous. This receptor was taken from a young man who had mild COVID-19 (a few samples of this study predate the infection). Cell type and time point are not known. The source material was PBMCs or a T cell subset sorted from them (not recorded which). The CDR3 here is CATSRQPNTEAFF. The CDR3, as DNA: TGTGCCACCAGCAGGCAGCCGAACACTGAAGCTTTCTTT.